This TCR beta chain appears in the sequencing data of a study of immune evolution from preneoplasia to lung adenocarcinoma. This CDR3 has 15 amino acids. V lost 5 bases and J lost 6; bases outside the gene matches: 5. CDR1 and CDR2 from the germline V gene are MNHNY and SVGAGI (reference sequence). Study conclusions and caveats: Later-stage lesions appeared to have more T cells, more diversity, less clonality.

Between the mid-2010s and the late 2010s, patients underwent resection in Japan or China. Nucleic acids came from premalignant or tumor cells enriched by macro-dissection. Libraries were prepared by immunoSEQ multiplex PCR; TCRdb keeps only in-frame clonotypes and omits some of them. The sample shows 15,000 to 20,000 clones, about 86% of them seen only once. As for this clone: Its specificity is unknown.

Input material: FFPE invasive lung adenocarcinoma tissue. The sequence derives from a person between 70 and 80 years old with invasive lung adenocarcinoma. The chain joins TRBV6-6 to TRBJ1-4; TRBD1 agrees at 11 bases. CDR3 nucleotides: TGTGCCAGCAGTAGTCCGGGACAGGGGGATGAAAAACTGTTTTTT. This gives the protein CASSSPGQGDEKLFF.